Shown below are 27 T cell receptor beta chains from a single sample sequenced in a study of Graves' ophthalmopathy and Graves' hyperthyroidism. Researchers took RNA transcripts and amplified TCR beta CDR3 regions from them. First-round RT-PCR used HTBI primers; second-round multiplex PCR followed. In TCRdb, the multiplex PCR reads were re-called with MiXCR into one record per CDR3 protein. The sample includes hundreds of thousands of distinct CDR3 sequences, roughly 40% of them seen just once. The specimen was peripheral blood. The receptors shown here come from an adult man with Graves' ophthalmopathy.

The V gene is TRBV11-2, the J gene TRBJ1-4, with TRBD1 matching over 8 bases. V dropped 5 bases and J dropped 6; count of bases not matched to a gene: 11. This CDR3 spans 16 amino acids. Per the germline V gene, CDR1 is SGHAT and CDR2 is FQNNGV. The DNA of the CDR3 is TGTGCCAGCAGCCACCCGACAGGGGAGGGGGATGAAAAACTGTTTTTT. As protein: CASSHPTGEGDEKLFF.

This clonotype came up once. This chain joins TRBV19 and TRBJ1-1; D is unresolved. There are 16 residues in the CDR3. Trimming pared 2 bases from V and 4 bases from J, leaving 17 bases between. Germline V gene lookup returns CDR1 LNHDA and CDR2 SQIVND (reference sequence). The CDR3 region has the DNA TGTGCCAGTAGTATATGGACGTCTGGGGTCGGCACTGAAGCTTTCTTT. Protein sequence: CASSIWTSGVGTEAFF.

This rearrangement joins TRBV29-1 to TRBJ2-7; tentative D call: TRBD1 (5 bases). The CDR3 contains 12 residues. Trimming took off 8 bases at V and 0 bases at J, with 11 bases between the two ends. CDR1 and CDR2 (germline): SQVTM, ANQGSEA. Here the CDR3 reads CSLDTSSYEQYF. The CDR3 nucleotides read TGCAGCTTGGACACGAGCTCCTACGAGCAGTACTTC.

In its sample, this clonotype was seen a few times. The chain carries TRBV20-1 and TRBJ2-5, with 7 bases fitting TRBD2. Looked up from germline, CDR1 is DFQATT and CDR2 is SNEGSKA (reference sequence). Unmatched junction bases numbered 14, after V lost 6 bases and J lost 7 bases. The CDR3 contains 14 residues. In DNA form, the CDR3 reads TGCAGTGCGGACATAGGCGCGGGGAGGGGGACCCAGTACTTC. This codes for CSADIGAGRGTQYF.

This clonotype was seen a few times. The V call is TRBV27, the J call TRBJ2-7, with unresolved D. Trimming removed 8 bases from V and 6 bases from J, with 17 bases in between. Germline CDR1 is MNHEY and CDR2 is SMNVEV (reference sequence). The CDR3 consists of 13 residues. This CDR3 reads CASEASRGSEQYF. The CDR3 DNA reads TGTGCCAGCGAAGCCTCACGTGGTTCCGAGCAGTACTTC.

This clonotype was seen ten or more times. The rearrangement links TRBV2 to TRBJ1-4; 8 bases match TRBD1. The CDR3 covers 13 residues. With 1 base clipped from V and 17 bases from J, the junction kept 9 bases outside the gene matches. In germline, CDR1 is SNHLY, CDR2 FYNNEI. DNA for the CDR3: TGTGCCAGCAGTGAAGAGAGCAGACAGGGGAACTTTTTT. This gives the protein CASSEESRQGNFF.

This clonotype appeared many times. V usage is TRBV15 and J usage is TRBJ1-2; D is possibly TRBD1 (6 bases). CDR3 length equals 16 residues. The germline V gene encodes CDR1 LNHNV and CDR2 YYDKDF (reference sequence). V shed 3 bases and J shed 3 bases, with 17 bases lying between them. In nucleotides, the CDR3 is TGTGCCACCAGCAGGGCCCGACAGGCTCGGGACTATGGCTACACCTTC. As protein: CATSRARQARDYGYTF.

The CDR3 nucleotides read TGCAGGGACGGGGTTGGCAATCAGCCCCAGCATTTT. Its protein is CRDGVGNQPQHF. The chain is built from TRBV20-1 and TRBJ1-5; D unclear. CDR1 is DFQATT and CDR2 is SNEGSKA in the germline V gene (reference sequence). There are 12 residues in the CDR3.

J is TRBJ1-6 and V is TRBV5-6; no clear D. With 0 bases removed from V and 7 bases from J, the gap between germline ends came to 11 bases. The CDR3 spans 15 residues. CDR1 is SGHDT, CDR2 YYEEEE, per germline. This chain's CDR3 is CASSLEWTENSPLHF. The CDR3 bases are TGTGCCAGCAGCTTGGAGTGGACGGAGAATTCACCCCTCCACTTT.

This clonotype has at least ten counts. Written as DNA, the CDR3 is TGTGCCATCAAAATGGACGGAGCCCAACAAGAGACCCAGTACTTC. Its translation is CAIKMDGAQQETQYF. This chain uses TRBV10-3 with TRBJ2-5; no firm D call. Germline values: CDR1 ENHRY, CDR2 SYGVKD. Trimming cost V 7 bases and J 2 bases, with 17 bases left between them. There are 15 residues in the CDR3.

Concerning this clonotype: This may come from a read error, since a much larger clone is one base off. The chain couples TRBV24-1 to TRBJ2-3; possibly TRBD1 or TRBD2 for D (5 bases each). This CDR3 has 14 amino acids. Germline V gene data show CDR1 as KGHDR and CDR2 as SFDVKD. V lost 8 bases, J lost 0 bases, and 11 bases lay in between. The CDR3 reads CATNDWDSTDTQYF. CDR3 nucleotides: TGTGCCACCAATGACTGGGACAGCACAGATACGCAGTATTTT.

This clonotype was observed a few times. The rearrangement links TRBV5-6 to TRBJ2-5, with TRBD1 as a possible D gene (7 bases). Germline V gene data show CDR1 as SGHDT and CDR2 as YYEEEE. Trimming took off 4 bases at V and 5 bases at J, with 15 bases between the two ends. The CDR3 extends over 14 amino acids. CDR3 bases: TGTGCCAGCAGCCCCGACAGGGCGGGGGAGACCCAGTACTTC. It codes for CASSPDRAGETQYF.

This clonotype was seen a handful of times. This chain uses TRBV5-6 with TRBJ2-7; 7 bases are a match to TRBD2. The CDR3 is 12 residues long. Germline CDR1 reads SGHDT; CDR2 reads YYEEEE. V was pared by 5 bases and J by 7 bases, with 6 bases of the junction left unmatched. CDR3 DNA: TGTGCCAGCAGGGCGGGAGAAGGTGAGCAGTACTTC. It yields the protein CASRAGEGEQYF.

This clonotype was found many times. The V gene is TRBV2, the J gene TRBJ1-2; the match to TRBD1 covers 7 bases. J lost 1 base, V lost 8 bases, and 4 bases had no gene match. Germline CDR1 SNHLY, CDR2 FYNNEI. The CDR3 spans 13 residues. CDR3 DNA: TGTGCCAGCCACGGGACAGATAACTATGGCTACACCTTC. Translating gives CASHGTDNYGYTF.

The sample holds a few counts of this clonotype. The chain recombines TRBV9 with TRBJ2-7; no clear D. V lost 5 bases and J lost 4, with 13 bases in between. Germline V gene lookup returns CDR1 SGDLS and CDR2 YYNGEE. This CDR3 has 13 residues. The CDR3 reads CASSFNREYEQYF. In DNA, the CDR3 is TGTGCCAGCAGTTTCAACCGAGAATACGAGCAGTACTTC.

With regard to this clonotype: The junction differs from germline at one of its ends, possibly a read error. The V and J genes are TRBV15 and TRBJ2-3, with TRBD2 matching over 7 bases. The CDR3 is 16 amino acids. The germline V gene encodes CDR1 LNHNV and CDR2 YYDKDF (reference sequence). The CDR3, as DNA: TGTGCCACCAGTGGGAGGGAGGCCTACGGAGGAGATAAGCAGTATTTT. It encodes CATSGREAYGGDKQYF.

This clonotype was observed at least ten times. As DNA, the CDR3 is TGTGCCATCAGTGTAGCGGGGTCTGGGGCCAACGTCCTGACTTTC. This translates into CAISVAGSGANVLTF. The rearrangement uses TRBV10-3 and TRBJ2-6, with 8 bases identical to TRBD2. In germline, CDR1 is ENHRY, CDR2 SYGVKD. Trimming at V came to 4 bases and at J to 1 base, leaving 0 bases not matched to a gene. CDR3 length: 15 amino acids.

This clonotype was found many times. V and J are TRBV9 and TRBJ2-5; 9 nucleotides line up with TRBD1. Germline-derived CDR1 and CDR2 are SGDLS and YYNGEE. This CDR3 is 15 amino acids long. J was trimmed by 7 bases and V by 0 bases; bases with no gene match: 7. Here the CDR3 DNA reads TGTGCCAGCAGCGTAGGCATGGACAGGGGAGCGACCCAGTACTTC. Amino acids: CASSVGMDRGATQYF.

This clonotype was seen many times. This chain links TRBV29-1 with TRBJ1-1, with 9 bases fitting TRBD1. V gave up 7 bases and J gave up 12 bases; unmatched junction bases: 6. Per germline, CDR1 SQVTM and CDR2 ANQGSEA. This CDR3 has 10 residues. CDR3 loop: CSARDRDPFF. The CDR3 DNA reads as TGCAGCGCCCGGGACAGGGATCCTTTCTTT.

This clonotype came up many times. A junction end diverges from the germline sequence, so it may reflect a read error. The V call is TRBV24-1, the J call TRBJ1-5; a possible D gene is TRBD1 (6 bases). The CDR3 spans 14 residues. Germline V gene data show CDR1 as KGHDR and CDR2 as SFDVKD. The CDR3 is CASSFQGLSQPQHF. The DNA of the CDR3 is TGTGCCAGCAGTTTCCAGGGGTTAAGCCAGCCCCAGCATTTT.

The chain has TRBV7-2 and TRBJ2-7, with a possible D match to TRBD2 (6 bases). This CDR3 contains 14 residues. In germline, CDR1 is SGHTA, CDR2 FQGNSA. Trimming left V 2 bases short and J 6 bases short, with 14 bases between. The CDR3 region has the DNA TGTGCCAGCAGCTTAAGGCGGGGCCTAGGCGAGCAGTACTTC. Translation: CASSLRRGLGEQYF.

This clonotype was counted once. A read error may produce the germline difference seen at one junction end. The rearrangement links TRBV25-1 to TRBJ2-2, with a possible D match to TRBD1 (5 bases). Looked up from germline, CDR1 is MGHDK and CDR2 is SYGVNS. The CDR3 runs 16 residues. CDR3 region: CTSRGDDSANTGELFF. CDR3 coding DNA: TGTACCAGCAGAGGCGACGACAGCGCGAACACCGGGGAGCTGTTTTTT.

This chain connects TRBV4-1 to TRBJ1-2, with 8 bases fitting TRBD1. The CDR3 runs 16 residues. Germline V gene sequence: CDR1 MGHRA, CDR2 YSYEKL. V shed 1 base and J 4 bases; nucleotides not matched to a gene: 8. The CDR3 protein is CASSQVETGAAYGYTF. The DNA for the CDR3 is TGCGCCAGCAGCCAAGTCGAGACAGGGGCGGCCTATGGCTACACCTTC.

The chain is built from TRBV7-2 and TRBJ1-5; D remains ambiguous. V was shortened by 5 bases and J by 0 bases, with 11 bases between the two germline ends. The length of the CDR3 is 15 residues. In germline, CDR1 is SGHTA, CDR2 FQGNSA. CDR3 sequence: CASSQMPYSNQPQHF. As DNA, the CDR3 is TGTGCCAGCAGCCAAATGCCTTATAGCAATCAGCCCCAGCATTTT.

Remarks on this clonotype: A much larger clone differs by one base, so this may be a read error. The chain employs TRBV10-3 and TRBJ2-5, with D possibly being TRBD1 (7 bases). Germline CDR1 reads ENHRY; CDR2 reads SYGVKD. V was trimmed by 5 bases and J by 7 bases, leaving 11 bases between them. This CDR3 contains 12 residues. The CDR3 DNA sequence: TGTGCCATCAGTCCAGGGGGAGGGACCCAGTACTTC. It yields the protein CAISPGGGTQYF.

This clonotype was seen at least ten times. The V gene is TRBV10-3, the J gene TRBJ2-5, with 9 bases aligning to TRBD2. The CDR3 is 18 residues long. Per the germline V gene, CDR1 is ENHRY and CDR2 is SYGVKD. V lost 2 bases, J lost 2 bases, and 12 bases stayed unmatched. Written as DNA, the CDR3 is TGTGCCATCAGTGAGAGGTCTAGCGGGACTGCTCGGCAAGAGACCCAGTACTTC. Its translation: CAISERSSGTARQETQYF.

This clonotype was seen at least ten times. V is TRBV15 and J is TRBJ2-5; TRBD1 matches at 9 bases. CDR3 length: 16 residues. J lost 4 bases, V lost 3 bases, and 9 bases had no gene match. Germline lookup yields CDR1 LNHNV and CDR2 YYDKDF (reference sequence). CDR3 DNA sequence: TGTGCCACCAGCAGCCTTACCACAGGGGGCCGAGAGACCCAGTACTTC. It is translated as CATSSLTTGGRETQYF.